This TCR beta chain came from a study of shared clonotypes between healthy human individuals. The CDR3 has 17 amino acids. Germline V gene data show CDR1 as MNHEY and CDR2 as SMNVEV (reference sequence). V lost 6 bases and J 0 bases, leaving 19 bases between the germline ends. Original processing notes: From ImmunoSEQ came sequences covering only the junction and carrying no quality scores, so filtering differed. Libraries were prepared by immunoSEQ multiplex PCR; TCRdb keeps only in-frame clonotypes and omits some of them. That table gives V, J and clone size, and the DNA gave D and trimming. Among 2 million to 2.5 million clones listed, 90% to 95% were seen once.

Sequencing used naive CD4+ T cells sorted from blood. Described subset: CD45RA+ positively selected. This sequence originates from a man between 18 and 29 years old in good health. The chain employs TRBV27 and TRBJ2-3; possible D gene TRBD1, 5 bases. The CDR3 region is CASSPIIGQGSTDTQYF. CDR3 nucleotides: TGTGCCAGCAGCCCAATTATAGGGCAGGGAAGCACAGATACGCAGTATTTT.